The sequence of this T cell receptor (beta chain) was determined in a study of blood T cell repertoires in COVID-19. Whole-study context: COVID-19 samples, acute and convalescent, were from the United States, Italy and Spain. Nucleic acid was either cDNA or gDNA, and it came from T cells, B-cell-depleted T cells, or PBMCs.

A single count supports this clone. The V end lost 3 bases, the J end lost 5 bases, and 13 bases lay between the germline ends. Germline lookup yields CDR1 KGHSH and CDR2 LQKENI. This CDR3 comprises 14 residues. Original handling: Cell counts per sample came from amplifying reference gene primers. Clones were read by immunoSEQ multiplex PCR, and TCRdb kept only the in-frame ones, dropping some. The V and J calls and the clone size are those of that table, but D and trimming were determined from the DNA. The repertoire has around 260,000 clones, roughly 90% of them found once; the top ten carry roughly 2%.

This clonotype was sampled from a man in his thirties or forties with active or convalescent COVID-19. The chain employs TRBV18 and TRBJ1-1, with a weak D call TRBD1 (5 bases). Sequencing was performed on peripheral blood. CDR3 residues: CASSPGAGGTEAFF. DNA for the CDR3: TGTGCCAGCTCACCTGGGGCGGGGGGGACTGAAGCTTTCTTT.